This T cell receptor (beta chain) emerged from a study of shared T cell receptors in the human thymus. Repertoires were generated with immunoSEQ multiplex PCR, while TCRdb's copy carries only in-frame clones and drops some. This sample has roughly 660,000 clones; approximately 88% occur once, and the top ten carry roughly 0.0097%. The same specimen was also included in a second study, on human thymus T cells. That paper adds: The people who donated were healthy Finnish babies having corrective surgery for congenital heart defects. The thymus tissue came from resections taken during corrective heart surgery. In unrelated individuals, thymic repertoires overlapped highly, according to related research.

The receptor was derived from a boy under three years old with a congenital heart defect. Material: thymocytes.

CDR3 coding DNA: TGTGCCAGCAGTTCCGGGGGGACCCAGTACTTC. Protein product: CASSSGGTQYF. The chain is built from TRBV6-6 and TRBJ2-5; TRBD2 is a possible D gene (6 bases). V was cut by 4 bases and J by 7 bases, with 7 bases left in between. The germline V gene encodes CDR1 MNHNY and CDR2 SVGAGI (reference sequence). The CDR3 loop spans 11 amino acids.